Listed here are 30 T cell receptor beta chains from one sample, sequenced in a study of fetal regulatory T cell absence and autoimmunity. This table comes from immunoSEQ multiplex PCR, and its TCRdb copy is limited to in-frame clones, with some not included. The sample holds about 46,000 clones, about four fifths seen once. Material: cord blood. These receptors were taken from a newborn boy with IPEX syndrome.

This clone was observed a single time. The CDR3 spells CASSIQGNQPQHF. The CDR3 DNA reads as TGTGCCAGCAGTATACAGGGCAATCAGCCCCAGCATTTT. The J gene is TRBJ1-5, the V gene TRBV6-6, with a tentative D call TRBD1 (5 bases). The CDR3 is 13 residues long. Germline CDR1 reads MNHNY; CDR2 reads SVGAGI (reference sequence). V shed 5 bases and J shed 2 bases, with 7 bases lying between them.

V gene TRBV23-1 combines with J gene TRBJ2-5; no reliable D call. TRBV23-1 is an open reading frame, and its role is uncertain. This CDR3 has 15 residues. V dropped 0 bases and J dropped 2 bases, with 10 bases sitting between them. CDR3 in amino acids: CASSQSSVDQETQYF. CDR3 sequence (DNA): TGCGCCAGCAGTCAATCATCGGTAGATCAAGAGACCCAGTACTTC.

The V gene is TRBV29-1, the J gene TRBJ2-5; no reliable D call. Trimming pared 3 bases from V and 5 bases from J, leaving 10 bases between. This CDR3 is 12 amino acids long. The germline gives CDR1 SQVTM, CDR2 ANQGSEA. This CDR3 reads CSVDERRETQYF. In nucleotides, the CDR3 is TGCAGCGTTGATGAGCGCCGGGAGACCCAGTACTTC. Looking up the rest from reference TRBV29-1 and TRBJ2-5 gives the full variable domain: SAVISQKPSRDICQRGTSLTIQCQVDSQVTMMFWYRQQPGQSLTLIATANQGSEATYESGFVIDKFPISRPNLTFSTLTVSNMSPEDSSIYLCSVDERRETQYFGPGTRLLVL.

The V gene is TRBV7-8, the J gene TRBJ2-7; 10 positions match TRBD1. The junction had 9 bases not matched to a gene; V was cut back by 6 bases and J by 4 bases. The CDR3 is 15 amino acids. The germline gives CDR1 SGHVS, CDR2 FQNEAQ. CDR3 region: CASSNSGTGVYEQYF. CDR3 DNA sequence: TGTGCCAGCAGTAACTCCGGGACAGGGGTTTACGAGCAGTACTTC.

V is TRBV5-3 and J is TRBJ1-1; D not certain. Being an ORF, TRBV5-3 has a function that is uncertain. The V end was cut by 4 bases, the J end by 1 base, with 8 bases between. This CDR3 region has 13 residues. The CDR3 loop reads CARSHSRNTEAFF. The CDR3 DNA reads as TGTGCCAGAAGCCACTCCAGGAACACTGAAGCTTTCTTT.

The table lists this clone with a count of one. This rearrangement joins TRBV14 to TRBJ1-2, with unresolved D. This CDR3 spans 14 amino acids. The germline CDR1 and CDR2 sequences are SGHDN and FVKESK. V was cut by 2 bases and J by 8 bases, with 15 bases left in between. CDR3 sequence: CASSQISDLRGYTF. CDR3 sequence (DNA): TGTGCCAGCAGCCAAATTTCCGATCTCAGGGGCTACACCTTC.

J is TRBJ2-7 and V is TRBV29-1; D tentatively reads TRBD1 or TRBD2 (7 bases each). The CDR3 has 13 amino acids. CDR1 and CDR2 from the germline V gene are SQVTM and ANQGSEA. V lost 3 bases, J lost 4 bases, and 13 bases lay in between. CDR3 nucleotides: TGCAGCGTTGAGAGCCAGGGGGGGTACGAGCAGTACTTC. Translated: CSVESQGGYEQYF.

The chain has TRBV7-2 and TRBJ1-2, with a tentative D call TRBD1 (6 bases). The CDR3 totals 14 residues. Germline V lookup: CDR1 SGHTA, CDR2 FQGNSA. Trimming took 5 bases from V and 4 from J, leaving 14 bases between them. The CDR3 DNA sequence: TGTGCCAGCAGCGCGGGACAATTTTCCTATGGCTACACCTTC. Its translation: CASSAGQFSYGYTF.

This clone has more than one count but fewer than ten. The V gene is TRBV7-2, the J gene TRBJ2-7, with 7 nucleotides matching TRBD1. Per germline, CDR1 SGHTA and CDR2 FQGNSA. The CDR3 runs to 14 residues. V trimming: 3 bases; J trimming: 0 bases; junction bases outside the gene matches: 2. CDR3 in amino acids: CASSFGTASYEQYF. The CDR3 DNA is TGTGCCAGCAGCTTCGGGACAGCCTCCTACGAGCAGTACTTC. The full variable domain, completed using reference TRBV7-2 and TRBJ2-7, is GAGVSQSPSNKVTEKGKDVELRCDPISGHTALYWYRQSLGQGLEFLIYFQGNSAPDKSGLPSDRFSAERTGGSVSTLTIQRTQQEDSAVYLCASSFGTASYEQYFGPGTRLTVT.

This sequence joins TRBV6-5 and TRBJ1-2, with D possibly TRBD1 on 5 matching bases. CDR1 and CDR2 (germline): MNHEY, SVGAGI. Trimming took 7 bases from V and 0 from J, leaving 9 bases between them. CDR3 size: 13 residues. The CDR3 spells CASTRGANYGYTF. For the CDR3, the DNA is TGTGCCAGCACCCGAGGGGCTAACTATGGCTACACCTTC.

V is TRBV6-1 and J is TRBJ1-1; tentative D call: TRBD1 (5 bases). This CDR3 is built from 14 residues. Germline assignment: CDR1 MNHNS and CDR2 SASEGT. Trimming left V 6 bases short and J 7 bases short, with 18 bases between. CDR3 sequence reads: CASRPGRHTHEAFF. CDR3 nucleotides: TGTGCCAGCAGACCGGGACGGCATACCCATGAAGCTTTCTTT.

The chain recombines TRBV5-1 with TRBJ2-3, with D unclear. V was shortened by 0 bases and J by 6 bases, with 14 bases between the two germline ends. Germline V lookup: CDR1 SGHRS, CDR2 YFSETQ. The CDR3 is made up of 15 amino acids. This CDR3 is CASSLGGPPGDTQYF. The CDR3, as DNA: TGCGCCAGCAGCTTGGGTGGACCACCCGGGGATACGCAGTATTTT.

V usage is TRBV6-1 and J usage is TRBJ1-2, with 7 bases matching TRBD1. Germline CDR1 MNHNS, CDR2 SASEGT. The V gene end was trimmed by 7 bases and the J gene end by 2 bases; junction bases not matched to a gene: 10. The CDR3 consists of 15 residues. The CDR3 reads CASTLFDRENYGYTF. Here the CDR3 DNA reads TGTGCCAGCACCTTGTTCGACAGGGAGAACTATGGCTACACCTTC.

The chain carries TRBV19 and TRBJ2-7, with D perhaps matching TRBD2 (7 bases). The CDR3 loop spans 14 amino acids. Germline V gene sequence: CDR1 LNHDA, CDR2 SQIVND (reference sequence). With 8 bases removed from V and 1 base from J, the gap between germline ends came to 15 bases. The CDR3 loop reads CASAEGGSSYEQYF. The CDR3 DNA is TGTGCCAGTGCAGAGGGGGGGTCGTCCTACGAGCAGTACTTC.

This clone showed up just a few times. The chain joins TRBV9 to TRBJ1-5, with TRBD1 identical over 7 bases. This CDR3 comprises 14 residues. V shed 0 bases and J 6 bases; nucleotides not matched to a gene: 3. Germline V gives CDR1 SGDLS, CDR2 YYNGEE. In nucleotides, the CDR3 is TGTGCCAGCAGCGTAGTGCCAGGGGGTCAGCCCCAGCATTTT. Translated: CASSVVPGGQPQHF.

The chain couples TRBV4-1 to TRBJ2-7, with D tentatively TRBD2 (6 bases). This CDR3 region has 15 residues. Germline values: CDR1 MGHRA, CDR2 YSYEKL. V shed 0 bases and J shed 0 bases, with 9 bases lying between them. The CDR3 sequence: CASSQELAPSYEQYF. CDR3 bases: TGCGCCAGCAGCCAAGAACTAGCTCCCTCCTACGAGCAGTACTTC.

The chain employs TRBV11-3 and TRBJ2-7; 10 bases are shared with TRBD1. V shed 6 bases and J 3 bases; nucleotides not matched to a gene: 2. CDR1 and CDR2 from the germline V gene are SGHNT and YENEEA. CDR3 size: 13 residues. The DNA of the CDR3 is TGTGCCAGCAGTTGGACAGGGGGCTACGAGCAGTACTTC. Translation: CASSWTGGYEQYF.

The CDR3 DNA sequence: TGCGCCAGCAGCCAAGTCTCTAGCGGAAATGAGCAGTTCTTC. Its protein is CASSQVSSGNEQFF. This sequence joins TRBV4-1 and TRBJ2-1; TRBD2 agrees at 7 bases. Trimming at V came to 1 base and at J to 7 bases, leaving 4 bases not matched to a gene. CDR3 length: 14 residues. Germline V gene lookup returns CDR1 MGHRA and CDR2 YSYEKL.

This clone came up once. This chain uses TRBV4-1 with TRBJ1-5, with 10 bases lining up with TRBD1. Germline V gene data show CDR1 as MGHRA and CDR2 as YSYEKL. The CDR3 is made up of 15 amino acids. With 4 bases clipped from V and 4 bases from J, the junction kept 4 bases outside the gene matches. The CDR3 coding sequence is TGCGCCAGCAGCCTAGACAGGGGGCGGAATCAGCCCCAGCATTTT. Translating it yields CASSLDRGRNQPQHF.

This clone was recorded a few times. The V gene is TRBV7-6, the J gene TRBJ2-7; 9 bases align to TRBD2. This CDR3 is built from 15 residues. The V gene end was trimmed by 0 bases and the J gene end by 6 bases; junction bases not matched to a gene: 6. Germline values: CDR1 SGHVS, CDR2 FNYEAQ. The chain's CDR3 is CASSLAGSGSSEQYF. In DNA, the CDR3 is TGTGCCAGCAGCTTAGCGGGTAGCGGGAGTTCCGAGCAGTACTTC.

J is TRBJ1-1 and V is TRBV30; no firm D call. Germline-derived CDR1 and CDR2 are GTSNPN and SVGIG (reference sequence). This CDR3 contains 13 residues. Trimming took 4 bases from V and 1 from J, leaving 10 bases between them. CDR3 protein: CAWKARPNTEAFF. CDR3 nucleotide sequence: TGTGCCTGGAAGGCTCGACCGAACACTGAAGCTTTCTTT.

The CDR3 sequence is CASSQGPVETQYF. The CDR3, as DNA: TGCGCCAGCAGCCAAGGCCCCGTAGAGACCCAGTACTTC. This sequence joins TRBV4-1 and TRBJ2-5; D not certain. The CDR3 is 13 amino acids. Germline loops: CDR1 MGHRA, CDR2 YSYEKL. V dropped 1 base and J dropped 4 bases, with 7 bases sitting between them.

V and J are TRBV19 and TRBJ2-3; no clear D. Germline CDR1 LNHDA, CDR2 SQIVND (reference sequence). The CDR3 runs 14 residues. With 3 bases removed from V and 4 bases from J, the gap between germline ends came to 11 bases. CDR3 loop: CASSMGGASDTQYF. The CDR3 DNA is TGTGCCAGTAGTATGGGCGGAGCATCAGATACGCAGTATTTT.

This chain connects TRBV30 to TRBJ2-2, with 7 bases fitting TRBD2. CDR1 GTSNPN and CDR2 SVGIG come from the germline V gene (reference sequence). J lost 0 bases, V lost 4 bases, and 5 bases had no gene match. The CDR3 sequence is 15 residues long. The DNA of the CDR3 is TGTGCCTGGAACTCTGGGACTACGAACACCGGGGAGCTGTTTTTT. As protein: CAWNSGTTNTGELFF.

CDR3 sequence: CASSQVPTTEQFF. CDR3 coding DNA: TGCGCCAGCAGCCAAGTTCCTACTACTGAGCAGTTCTTC. The gene calls are TRBV4-1 and TRBJ2-1; D unresolved. Germline CDR1 and CDR2: MGHRA and YSYEKL. This CDR3 is built from 13 residues. V gave up 1 base and J gave up 9 bases, with 10 bases separating them.

The chain uses TRBV6-1 and TRBJ2-7, with D possibly being TRBD1 (5 bases). This CDR3 has 12 residues. The germline CDR1 and CDR2 sequences are MNHNS and SASEGT. V was pared by 0 bases and J by 5 bases, with 5 bases between. The chain's CDR3 is CASSEAGHEQYF. In DNA, the CDR3 is TGTGCCAGCAGTGAAGCGGGGCACGAGCAGTACTTC.

This rearrangement joins TRBV6-1 to TRBJ1-2; TRBD1 agrees at 7 bases. With 6 bases clipped from V and 3 bases from J, the junction kept 10 bases outside the gene matches. The CDR3 has 15 residues. Germline CDR1 reads MNHNS; CDR2 reads SASEGT. Here the CDR3 reads CASSRAGQVDYGYTF. CDR3 sequence (DNA): TGTGCCAGCAGCAGAGCTGGACAGGTCGACTATGGCTACACCTTC.

V usage is TRBV27 and J usage is TRBJ1-6; perhaps TRBD1 as D (5 bases). Looked up from germline, CDR1 is MNHEY and CDR2 is SMNVEV (reference sequence). V was trimmed by 8 bases and J by 7 bases, leaving 12 bases between them. There are 13 residues in the CDR3. The CDR3 region is CASQVRENSPLHF. The CDR3 nucleotides are TGTGCCAGCCAAGTCAGGGAGAATTCACCCCTCCACTTT.

The chain carries TRBV27 and TRBJ2-3, with 13 bases fitting TRBD2. With 3 bases clipped from V and 4 bases from J, the junction kept 16 bases outside the gene matches. CDR3 length: 20 amino acids. CDR1 and CDR2 (germline): MNHEY, SMNVEV (reference sequence). CDR3 in amino acids: CASSFSGLAGAPWRADTQYF. For the CDR3, the DNA is TGTGCCAGCAGTTTCTCCGGACTAGCGGGGGCGCCGTGGCGGGCAGATACGCAGTATTTT.

This rearrangement joins TRBV5-1 to TRBJ2-3; 8 nucleotides match TRBD2. The trim removed 0 bases at V and 3 bases at J, leaving 9 bases unmatched. Germline lookup yields CDR1 SGHRS and CDR2 YFSETQ. The CDR3 has 17 residues. This chain's CDR3 is CASSLEYQREITDTQYF. For the CDR3, the DNA is TGCGCCAGCAGCTTGGAATACCAGCGGGAGATTACAGATACGCAGTATTTT.